This T cell receptor beta chain was profiled in a study of blood T cell repertoires in COVID-19. Study context: Donors in the United States, Italy and Spain gave samples during acute or convalescent COVID-19. PBMCs, B-cell-depleted T cells, or T cells were the source of the cDNA or gDNA that made up the material.

The CDR3 is 13 residues long. Germline assignment: CDR1 LNHDA and CDR2 SQIVND (reference sequence). Trimming took off 2 bases at V and 4 bases at J, with 8 bases between the two ends. The method was immunoSEQ multiplex PCR; TCRdb's version includes in-frame clones alone and lacks a portion of them. The repertoire consists of some 350,000 clones, with around 90% occurring once and the leading ten covering 6.5% to 8%. The source of this sequence is a man younger than 35 with active or convalescent COVID-19. The chain carries TRBV19 and TRBJ1-1; D gene unclear. The sample comprised peripheral blood. CDR3 residues: CASSISVRTEAFF. The CDR3, as DNA: TGTGCCAGTAGTATATCCGTCCGCACTGAAGCTTTCTTT.